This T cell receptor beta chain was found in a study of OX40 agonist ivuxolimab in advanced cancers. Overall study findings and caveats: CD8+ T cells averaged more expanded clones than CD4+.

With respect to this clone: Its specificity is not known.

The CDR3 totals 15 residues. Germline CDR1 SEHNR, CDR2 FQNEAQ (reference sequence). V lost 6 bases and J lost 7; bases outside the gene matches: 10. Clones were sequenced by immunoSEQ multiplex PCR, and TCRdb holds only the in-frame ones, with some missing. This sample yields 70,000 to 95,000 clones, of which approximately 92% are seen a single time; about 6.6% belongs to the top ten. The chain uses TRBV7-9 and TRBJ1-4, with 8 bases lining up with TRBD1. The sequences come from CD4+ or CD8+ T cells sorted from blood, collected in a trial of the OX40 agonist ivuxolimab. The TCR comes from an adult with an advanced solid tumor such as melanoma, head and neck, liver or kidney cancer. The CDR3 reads CASSPPQQGGEKLFF. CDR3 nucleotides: TGTGCCAGCAGTCCCCCTCAACAGGGGGGTGAAAAACTGTTTTTT.